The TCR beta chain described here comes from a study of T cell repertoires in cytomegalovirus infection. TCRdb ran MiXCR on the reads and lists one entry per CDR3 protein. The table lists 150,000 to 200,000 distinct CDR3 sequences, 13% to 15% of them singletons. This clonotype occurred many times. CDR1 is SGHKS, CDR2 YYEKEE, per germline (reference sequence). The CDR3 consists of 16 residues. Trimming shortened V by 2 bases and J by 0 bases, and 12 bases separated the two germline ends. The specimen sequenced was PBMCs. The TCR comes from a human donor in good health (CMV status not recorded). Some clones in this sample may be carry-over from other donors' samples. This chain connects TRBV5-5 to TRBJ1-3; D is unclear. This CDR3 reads CASSFSATNSGNTIYF. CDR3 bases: TGTGCCAGCAGCTTTAGCGCAACGAACTCTGGAAACACCATATATTTT.